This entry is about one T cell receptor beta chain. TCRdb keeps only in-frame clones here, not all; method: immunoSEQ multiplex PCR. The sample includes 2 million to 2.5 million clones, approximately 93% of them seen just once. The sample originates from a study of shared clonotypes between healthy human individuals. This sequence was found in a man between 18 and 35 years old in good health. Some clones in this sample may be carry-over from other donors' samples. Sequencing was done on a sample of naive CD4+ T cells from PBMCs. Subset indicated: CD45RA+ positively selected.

CDR3 sequence reads: CASSLAPLGVTSGNTIYF. Written as DNA, the CDR3 is TGCGCCAGCAGCTTGGCCCCCTTGGGAGTTACCTCTGGAAACACCATATATTTT. The J gene is TRBJ1-3, the V gene TRBV5-1; no firm D call. In germline, CDR1 is SGHRS, CDR2 YFSETQ. The CDR3 loop spans 18 amino acids. Trimming cost V 0 bases and J 0 bases, with 16 bases left between them.